The 12 T cell receptor beta chains listed next were all sequenced from one sample in a study of CD4+ T cells in melanoma. Data came from immunoSEQ multiplex PCR; TCRdb stores just in-frame clones and leaves some out. Of around 110,000 clones in the sample, roughly 90% were seen once. Sequencing input: peripheral blood. These receptors were taken from a human donor with melanoma.

The J gene is TRBJ2-5, the V gene TRBV7-9, with D uncertain. Deletions cut 4 bases from V and 3 bases from J, with 12 bases between. Germline V gene data show CDR1 as SEHNR and CDR2 as FQNEAQ (reference sequence). The CDR3 covers 14 residues. The CDR3 DNA follows: TGTGCCAGCAGCTCTACCAGTCGTAAAGAGACCCAGTACTTC. This codes for CASSSTSRKETQYF.

The V gene is TRBV7-2, the J gene TRBJ1-3, with a tentative D call TRBD1 (6 bases). The germline V gene encodes CDR1 SGHTA and CDR2 FQGNSA. The ends were cut back, 5 bases at V and 0 bases at J, with 14 bases in the middle. The CDR3 spans 16 residues. The CDR3 is CASSQKTGSSGNTIYF. Here the CDR3 DNA reads TGTGCCAGCAGCCAGAAAACAGGGAGCTCTGGAAACACCATATATTTT.

This clone came up a few times. V usage is TRBV29-1 and J usage is TRBJ2-3; TRBD2 aligns across 13 bases. Germline V gene data show CDR1 as SQVTM and CDR2 as ANQGSEA. Unmatched junction bases numbered 4, after V lost 4 bases and J lost 0 bases. The CDR3 contains 16 residues. The CDR3, as DNA: TGCAGCGTTGGGGGGGGACTAGCGGGGAGCACAGATACGCAGTATTTT. This translates into CSVGGGLAGSTDTQYF.

This clone occurred a few times. V gene TRBV19 combines with J gene TRBJ1-1; D is uncertain. Germline V gene lookup returns CDR1 LNHDA and CDR2 SQIVND (reference sequence). V was trimmed by 2 bases and J by 10 bases, leaving 8 bases between them. The CDR3 is 11 residues long. In nucleotides, the CDR3 is TGTGCCAGTAGTATAAAAACAGCAGCTTTCTTT. Translating it yields CASSIKTAAFF.

V and J are TRBV4-2 and TRBJ2-1; the match to TRBD2 covers 9 bases. There are 17 residues in the CDR3. V trimming: 4 bases; J trimming: 0 bases; junction bases outside the gene matches: 7. CDR1 and CDR2 from the germline V gene are LGHNA and YNFKEQ. CDR3 protein: CASSLRSGRISYNEQFF. CDR3 in DNA: TGTGCCAGCAGCCTCCGTAGCGGGAGAATCTCCTACAATGAGCAGTTCTTC.

The chain couples TRBV7-2 to TRBJ2-3; possible D gene TRBD2, 6 bases. With 1 base removed from V and 4 bases from J, the gap between germline ends came to 18 bases. Germline V gene data show CDR1 as SGHTA and CDR2 as FQGNSA. The CDR3 is 17 residues long. The CDR3 reads CASSLGGAGSGADTQYF. Written as DNA, the CDR3 is TGTGCCAGCAGCTTAGGGGGTGCCGGGAGCGGCGCAGATACGCAGTATTTT.

The rearrangement links TRBV6-5 to TRBJ2-5; no firm D call. Trimming removed 7 bases at V and 0 bases at J, with 12 bases between. Germline V CDR1 and CDR2: MNHEY, SVGAGI. The CDR3 totals 14 residues. The CDR3 DNA reads TGTGCCAGCAACACCTTAAGAGACCAAGAGACCCAGTACTTC. As protein: CASNTLRDQETQYF.

Only one count was recorded for this clone. This chain joins TRBV4-2 and TRBJ1-3; 9 bases are a match to TRBD1. The CDR3 has 19 residues. From germline, CDR1 is LGHNA and CDR2 YNFKEQ. V trimming: 3 bases; J trimming: 0 bases; junction bases outside the gene matches: 12. CDR3 region: CASSQAVPGQGNSGNTIYF. For the CDR3, the DNA is TGTGCCAGCAGCCAGGCTGTGCCGGGACAGGGAAACTCTGGAAACACCATATATTTT.

The CDR3 region has the DNA TGCGCCAGCAGGAGGGGACAGGAAGAAGGGGAGCTGTTTTTT. Protein product: CASRRGQEEGELFF. The rearrangement links TRBV4-1 to TRBJ2-2; 8 nucleotides align to TRBD1. The ends lost 6 bases at V and 8 bases at J; junction bases unmatched: 8. This CDR3 is 14 amino acids long. Germline assignment: CDR1 MGHRA and CDR2 YSYEKL.

The chain has TRBV18 and TRBJ2-7; D is uncertain. V gave up 3 bases and J gave up 4 bases, with 10 bases separating them. Germline CDR1 reads KGHSH; CDR2 reads LQKENI. The CDR3 length is 13 residues. The CDR3 bases are TGTGCCAGCTCACCTTCCGATCGATACGAGCAGTACTTC. It specifies CASSPSDRYEQYF.

The sample holds a few counts of this clone. J is TRBJ2-6 and V is TRBV5-1; D is unresolved. Trimming removed 7 bases from V and 0 bases from J, with 8 bases in between. Germline CDR1 and CDR2: SGHRS and YFSETQ. The CDR3 is 14 amino acids. DNA of the CDR3: TGCGCCAGCGCCGAAGACTCTGGGGCCAACGTCCTGACTTTC. This encodes CASAEDSGANVLTF. Complete variable domain (other parts from reference TRBV5-1 and TRBJ2-6): KAGVTQTPRYLIKTRGQQVTLSCSPISGHRSVSWYQQTPGQGLQFLFEYFSETQRNKGNFPGRFSGRQFSNSRSEMNVSTLELGDSALYLCASAEDSGANVLTFGAGSRLTVL.

The chain employs TRBV15 and TRBJ2-7; D uncertain. The germline gives CDR1 LNHNV, CDR2 YYDKDF (reference sequence). Trimming pared 4 bases from V and 7 bases from J, leaving 8 bases between. CDR3 size: 11 residues. CDR3 region: CATSTNLEQYF. The CDR3 DNA is TGTGCCACCAGCACCAACTTAGAGCAGTACTTC.